Sequencing of this T cell receptor beta chain was carried out in a study of blood T cell repertoires in COVID-19. The age range of participants was roughly 18 to 90 years, with residence in about two dozen US areas. Membership in each cohort depended on participant-reported clinical history. Trimming removed 3 bases from V and 4 bases from J, with 6 bases in between. The CDR3 length is 12 residues. TCRdb's copy holds only in-frame clones and misses some; the assay was immunoSEQ multiplex PCR. The data show 150,000 to 200,000 clones, with more than 75% seen just once and 17% held by the top ten. This chain links TRBV12-3 or TRBV12-4 with TRBJ2-5; possibly TRBD1 for D (5 bases). Source material: PBMCs or T cells enriched from blood (not recorded which). This receptor was taken from a woman between 50 and 59 years old with acute COVID-19. This CDR3 reads CASSFRVETQYF. Here the CDR3 DNA reads TGTGCCAGCAGTTTCAGGGTAGAGACCCAGTACTTC.